One sample yielded the 9 T cell receptor beta chains listed below, sequenced in a study of T cell responses to AZD1222 COVID-19 vaccine. The data were produced by immunoSEQ multiplex PCR, yet TCRdb's version contains in-frame clones alone and is incomplete. The sample holds some 84,000 clones, around 90% seen once. The source material was peripheral blood, sampled on day 0 of AZD1222 vaccination. The receptors come from an adult in good health.

There are a few counts of this clone. The chain couples TRBV27 to TRBJ2-7; D unclear. V was shortened by 7 bases and J by 3 bases, with 16 bases between the two germline ends. CDR1 is MNHEY and CDR2 is SMNVEV in the germline V gene (reference sequence). The CDR3 covers 14 residues. The CDR3 DNA reads TGTGCCAGCACTACATCCGGCCTTTACTACGAGCAGTACTTC. It yields the protein CASTTSGLYYEQYF.

The rearrangement joins TRBV6-5 to TRBJ1-2, with D uncertain. The CDR3 runs to 12 residues. Germline V gene sequence: CDR1 MNHEY, CDR2 SVGAGI. V was trimmed by 4 bases and J by 6 bases, leaving 9 bases between them. For the CDR3, the DNA is TGTGCCAGCAGTTCCGCCGGGAATGGCTACACCTTC. Its translation is CASSSAGNGYTF.

This sequence joins TRBV5-8 and TRBJ1-2; TRBD1 might be the D (5 bases). The length of the CDR3 is 13 residues. CDR1 SGHTS and CDR2 YDEGEE come from the germline V gene. Between the trimmed V and J ends, which lost 4 bases and 8 bases, there was a span of 15 bases. The CDR3 DNA reads TGTGCCAGCAGCCCGGGACTCCAAAGCGGCTACACCTTC. Protein: CASSPGLQSGYTF. The whole variable domain, remainder taken from reference TRBV5-8 and TRBJ1-2, is EAGVTQSPTHLIKTRGQQATLRCSPISGHTSVYWYQQALGLGLQFLLWYDEGEERNRGNFPPRFSGRQFPNYSSELNVNALELEDSALYLCASSPGLQSGYTFGSGTRLTVV.

Concerning this clone itself: The identical CDR3 is also encoded by other nucleotide sequences in the sample. The chain uses TRBV7-9 and TRBJ1-3; the D gene is possibly TRBD1 (6 bases). Germline lookup yields CDR1 SEHNR and CDR2 FQNEAQ (reference sequence). Trimming cost V 1 base and J 4 bases, with 11 bases left between them. This CDR3 region has 15 residues. The CDR3 protein is CASSLGGGSGNTIYF. CDR3 sequence (DNA): TGTGCCAGCAGCTTAGGAGGGGGATCCGGAAACACCATATATTTT.

This sequence joins TRBV3-1 (or the pseudogene TRBV3-2) and TRBJ2-7, with no clear D. The germline V gene has CDR1 LGHDT and CDR2 YNNKEL (reference sequence). V lost 1 base and J lost 5, with 6 bases in between. The CDR3 extends over 12 amino acids. The DNA of the CDR3 is TGTGCCAGCAGCCAAGTTTCCGACGAGCAGTACTTC. Amino acid sequence: CASSQVSDEQYF.

V gene TRBV7-2 combines with J gene TRBJ1-5; D gene ambiguous. V lost 5 bases and J lost 3, with 11 bases in between. The CDR3 length is 14 residues. The germline V gene encodes CDR1 SGHTA and CDR2 FQGNSA. In DNA form, the CDR3 reads TGTGCCAGCAGCCCCGGACGGGTCAATCAGCCCCAGCATTTT. Translated, it gives CASSPGRVNQPQHF.

The V and J genes are TRBV7-9 and TRBJ2-1; perhaps TRBD2 as D (6 bases). The V end was cut by 5 bases, the J end by 5 bases, with 16 bases between. Looked up from germline, CDR1 is SEHNR and CDR2 is FQNEAQ (reference sequence). The CDR3 runs to 15 residues. The CDR3 region is CASSPLTRSDNEQFF. Written as DNA, the CDR3 is TGTGCCAGCAGCCCCCTGACTAGGTCGGACAATGAGCAGTTCTTC. Variable domain in full (rest from reference TRBV7-9 and TRBJ2-1): DTGVSQNPRHKITKRGQNVTFRCDPISEHNRLYWYRQTLGQGPEFLTYFQNEAQLEKSRLLSDRFSAERPKGSFSTLEIQRTEQGDSAMYLCASSPLTRSDNEQFFGPGTRLTVL.

By its share, this clone is medium-sized. V is TRBV27 and J is TRBJ2-7; tentatively, D is TRBD2 (6 bases). Deletions cut 5 bases from V and 3 bases from J, with 11 bases between. Germline values: CDR1 MNHEY, CDR2 SMNVEV (reference sequence). The CDR3 contains 13 residues. The CDR3 reads CASSTRTNYEQYF. Here the CDR3 DNA reads TGTGCCAGCAGTACCCGGACTAACTACGAGCAGTACTTC.

The genes are TRBV6-5 and TRBJ2-7, with 8 bases matching TRBD2. J gave up 1 base and V 4 bases, and 6 bases lay outside the gene matches. Germline V gene lookup returns CDR1 MNHEY and CDR2 SVGAGI. The CDR3 runs to 15 residues. The CDR3 DNA reads as TGTGCCAGCAGTTCGACTAGCGTAATATCCTACGAGCAGTACTTC. This gives the protein CASSSTSVISYEQYF.